Below are 3 T cell receptor beta chains sequenced from a single sample in a study of blood T cell repertoires in COVID-19. Repertoires were generated with immunoSEQ multiplex PCR, while TCRdb's copy carries only in-frame clones and drops some. The top ten clones hold about 4.6% of a sample with some 130,000 clones, 90% of them seen once. Sequencing used peripheral blood. These receptor sequences come from a man aged 55 to 70 with COVID-19, enrolled during active disease.

The rearrangement joins TRBV2 to TRBJ2-2, with TRBD1 identical over 10 bases. Germline-derived CDR1 and CDR2 are SNHLY and FYNNEI. J was trimmed by 7 bases and V by 6 bases; bases with no gene match: 5. This CDR3 has 14 amino acids. The CDR3 DNA reads TGTGCCAGCAGAGACGACAGGGGGCACGGGGAGCTGTTTTTT. Translated: CASRDDRGHGELFF.

The rearrangement links TRBV7-3 to TRBJ2-7, with D perhaps TRBD2 (5 bases). The CDR3 totals 14 residues. Trimming removed 2 bases at V and 0 bases at J, with 8 bases between. Germline assignment: CDR1 SGHTA and CDR2 FQGTGA. Written as DNA, the CDR3 is TGTGCCAGCAGCTTACAAGGGAGCTCCTACGAGCAGTACTTC. Translation gives CASSLQGSSYEQYF.

The chain uses TRBV19 and TRBJ2-2, with D perhaps matching TRBD1 (6 bases). The CDR3 runs 15 residues. V was trimmed by 1 base and J by 5 bases, leaving 11 bases between them. CDR1 and CDR2 from the germline V gene are LNHDA and SQIVND (reference sequence). The CDR3 region is CASSIVPGETGELFF. The CDR3 DNA sequence: TGTGCCAGTAGTATAGTCCCAGGGGAAACCGGGGAGCTGTTTTTT. Supplemented by reference TRBV19 and TRBJ2-2, the full variable domain reads DGGITQSPKYLFRKEGQNVTLSCEQNLNHDAMYWYRQDPGQGLRLIYYSQIVNDFQKGDIAEGYSVSREKKESFPLTVTSAQKNPTAFYLCASSIVPGETGELFFGEGSRLTVL.